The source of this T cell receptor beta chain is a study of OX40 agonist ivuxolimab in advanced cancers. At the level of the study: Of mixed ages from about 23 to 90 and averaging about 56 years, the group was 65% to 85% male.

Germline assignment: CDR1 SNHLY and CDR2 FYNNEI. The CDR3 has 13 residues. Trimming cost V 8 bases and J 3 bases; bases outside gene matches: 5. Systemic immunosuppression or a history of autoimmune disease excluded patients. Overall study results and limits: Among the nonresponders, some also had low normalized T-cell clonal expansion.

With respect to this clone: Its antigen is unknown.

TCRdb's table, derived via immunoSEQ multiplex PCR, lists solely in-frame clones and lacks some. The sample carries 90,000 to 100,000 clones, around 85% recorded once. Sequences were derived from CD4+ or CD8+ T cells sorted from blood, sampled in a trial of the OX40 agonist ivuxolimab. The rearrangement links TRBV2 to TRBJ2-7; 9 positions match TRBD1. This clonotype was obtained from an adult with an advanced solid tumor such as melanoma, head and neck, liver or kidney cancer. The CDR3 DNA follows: TGTGCCAGCTCGACAGGGGGGGACTACGAGCAGTACTTC. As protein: CASSTGGDYEQYF.